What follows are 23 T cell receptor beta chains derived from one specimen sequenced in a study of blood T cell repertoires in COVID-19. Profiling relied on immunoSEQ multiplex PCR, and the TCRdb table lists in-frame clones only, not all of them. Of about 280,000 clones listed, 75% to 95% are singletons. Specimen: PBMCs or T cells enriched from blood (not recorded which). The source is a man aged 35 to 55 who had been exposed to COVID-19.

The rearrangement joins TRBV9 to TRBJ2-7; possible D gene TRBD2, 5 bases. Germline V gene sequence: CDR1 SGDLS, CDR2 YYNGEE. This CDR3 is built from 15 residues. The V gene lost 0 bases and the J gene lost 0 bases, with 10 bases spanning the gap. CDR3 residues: CASSVGVAPSYEQYF. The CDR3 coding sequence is TGTGCCAGCAGCGTAGGGGTAGCGCCCTCCTACGAGCAGTACTTC.

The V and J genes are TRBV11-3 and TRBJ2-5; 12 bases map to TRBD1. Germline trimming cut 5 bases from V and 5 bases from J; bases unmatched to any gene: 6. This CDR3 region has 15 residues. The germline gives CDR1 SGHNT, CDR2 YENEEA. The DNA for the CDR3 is TGTGCCAGCAGCACCGGGACAGGGGGCCTTGAGACCCAGTACTTC. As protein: CASSTGTGGLETQYF.

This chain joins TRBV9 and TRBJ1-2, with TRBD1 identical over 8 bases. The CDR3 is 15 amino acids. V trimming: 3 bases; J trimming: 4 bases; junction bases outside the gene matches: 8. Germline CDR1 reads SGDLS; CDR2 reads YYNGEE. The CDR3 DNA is TGTGCCAGCAGCGGCCGGACAGGGACAGTCTATGGCTACACCTTC. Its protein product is CASSGRTGTVYGYTF.

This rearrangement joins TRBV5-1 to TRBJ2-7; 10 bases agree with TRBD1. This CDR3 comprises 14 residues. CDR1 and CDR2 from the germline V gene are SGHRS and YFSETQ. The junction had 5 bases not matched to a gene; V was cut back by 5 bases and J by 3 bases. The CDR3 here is CASRSTGGIYEQYF. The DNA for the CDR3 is TGCGCCAGCAGATCGACAGGGGGCATCTACGAGCAGTACTTC.

The CDR3 here is CASSQRGGSYNEQFF. In DNA form, the CDR3 reads TGTGCCAGCAGCCAGCGGGGTGGCTCCTACAATGAGCAGTTCTTC. The rearrangement joins TRBV3-1 (or the pseudogene TRBV3-2) to TRBJ2-1, with a possible D match to TRBD2 (6 bases). Deletions cut 3 bases from V and 0 bases from J, with 9 bases between. CDR1 is LGHDT, CDR2 YNNKEL, per germline (reference sequence). The CDR3 loop spans 15 amino acids.

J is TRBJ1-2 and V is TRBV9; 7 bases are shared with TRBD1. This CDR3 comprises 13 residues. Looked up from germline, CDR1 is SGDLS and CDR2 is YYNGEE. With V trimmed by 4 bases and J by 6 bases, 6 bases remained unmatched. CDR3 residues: CASSSRQGDGYTF. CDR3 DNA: TGTGCCAGCAGCTCTCGACAGGGCGATGGCTACACCTTC. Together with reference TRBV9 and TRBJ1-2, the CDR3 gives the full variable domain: DSGVTQTPKHLITATGQRVTLRCSPRSGDLSVYWYQQSLDQGLQFLIQYYNGEERAKGNILERFSAQQFPDLHSELNLSSLELGDSALYFCASSSRQGDGYTFGSGTRLTVV.

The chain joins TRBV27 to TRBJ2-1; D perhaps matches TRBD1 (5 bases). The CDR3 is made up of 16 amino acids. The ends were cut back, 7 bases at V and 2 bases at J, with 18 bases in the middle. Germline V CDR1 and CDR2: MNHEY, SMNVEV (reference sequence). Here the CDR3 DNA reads TGTGCCAGCATTAATCAGGGTTACGGGCCCTACAATGAGCAGTTCTTC. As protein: CASINQGYGPYNEQFF.

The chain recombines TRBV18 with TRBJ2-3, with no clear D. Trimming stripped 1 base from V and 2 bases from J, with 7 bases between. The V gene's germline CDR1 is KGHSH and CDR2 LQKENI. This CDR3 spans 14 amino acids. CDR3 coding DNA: TGTGCCAGCTCACCACTTCAGAACACAGATACGCAGTATTTT. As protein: CASSPLQNTDTQYF.

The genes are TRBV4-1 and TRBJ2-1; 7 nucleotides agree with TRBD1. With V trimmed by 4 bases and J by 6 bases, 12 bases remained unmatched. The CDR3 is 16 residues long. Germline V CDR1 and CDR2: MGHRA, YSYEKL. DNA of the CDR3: TGCGCCAGCAGCCCGCTGGACAGGTCAGCAACCAATGAGCAGTTCTTC. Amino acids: CASSPLDRSATNEQFF.

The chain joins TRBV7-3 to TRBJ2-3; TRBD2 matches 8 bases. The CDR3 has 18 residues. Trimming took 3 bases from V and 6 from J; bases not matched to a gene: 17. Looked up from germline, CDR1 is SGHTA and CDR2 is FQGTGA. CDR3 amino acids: CASSLEPQITGTSDTQYF. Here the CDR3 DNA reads TGTGCCAGCAGCTTGGAACCTCAAATCACCGGGACTAGTGATACGCAGTATTTT.

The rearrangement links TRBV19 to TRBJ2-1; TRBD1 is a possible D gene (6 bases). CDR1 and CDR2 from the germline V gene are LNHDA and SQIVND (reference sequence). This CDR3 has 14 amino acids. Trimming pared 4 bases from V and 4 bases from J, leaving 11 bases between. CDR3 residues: CASSTDRTYNEQFF. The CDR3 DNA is TGTGCCAGTAGTACGGACAGAACGTACAATGAGCAGTTCTTC. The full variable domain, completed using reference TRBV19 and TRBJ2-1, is DGGITQSPKYLFRKEGQNVTLSCEQNLNHDAMYWYRQDPGQGLRLIYYSQIVNDFQKGDIAEGYSVSREKKESFPLTVTSAQKNPTAFYLCASSTDRTYNEQFFGPGTRLTVL.

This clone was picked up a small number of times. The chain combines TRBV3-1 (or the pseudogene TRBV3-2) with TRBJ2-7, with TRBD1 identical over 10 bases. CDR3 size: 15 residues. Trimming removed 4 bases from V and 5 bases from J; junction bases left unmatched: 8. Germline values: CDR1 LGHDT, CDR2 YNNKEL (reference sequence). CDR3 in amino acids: CASSLLRDRGNEQYF. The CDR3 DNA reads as TGTGCCAGCAGCCTCTTACGGGACAGGGGCAACGAGCAGTACTTC.

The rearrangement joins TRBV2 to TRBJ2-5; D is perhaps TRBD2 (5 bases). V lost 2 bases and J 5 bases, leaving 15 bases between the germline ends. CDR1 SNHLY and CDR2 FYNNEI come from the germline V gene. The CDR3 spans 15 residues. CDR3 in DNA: TGTGCCAGCAGTGAAAGATCGAGCGGCTCGGAGACCCAGTACTTC. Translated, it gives CASSERSSGSETQYF.

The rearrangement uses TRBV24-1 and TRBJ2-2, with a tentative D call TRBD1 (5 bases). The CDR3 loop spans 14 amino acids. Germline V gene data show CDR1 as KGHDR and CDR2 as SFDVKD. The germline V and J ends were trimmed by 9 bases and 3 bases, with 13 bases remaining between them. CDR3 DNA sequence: TGTGCCACCGCTGATCAGGGTGACACCGGGGAGCTGTTTTTT. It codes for CATADQGDTGELFF.

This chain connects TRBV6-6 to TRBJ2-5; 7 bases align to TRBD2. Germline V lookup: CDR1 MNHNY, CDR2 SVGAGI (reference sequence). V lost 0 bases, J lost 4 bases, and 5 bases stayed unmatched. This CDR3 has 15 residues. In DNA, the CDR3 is TGTGCCAGCAGTTACTCCGGCGGGAGCGCAGAGACCCAGTACTTC. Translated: CASSYSGGSAETQYF.

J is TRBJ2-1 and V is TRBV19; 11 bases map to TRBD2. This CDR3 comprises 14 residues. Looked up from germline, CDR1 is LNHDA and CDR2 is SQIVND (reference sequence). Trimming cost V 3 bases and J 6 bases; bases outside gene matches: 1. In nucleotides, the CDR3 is TGTGCCAGTAGTATCGGACTAGCGGGCAATGAGCAGTTCTTC. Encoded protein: CASSIGLAGNEQFF.

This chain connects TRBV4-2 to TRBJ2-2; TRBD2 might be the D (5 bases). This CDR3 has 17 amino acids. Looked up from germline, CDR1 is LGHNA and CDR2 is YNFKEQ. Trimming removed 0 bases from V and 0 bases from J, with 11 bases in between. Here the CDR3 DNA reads TGTGCCAGCAGCCAAGATTTTCGAGGGACGAACACCGGGGAGCTGTTTTTT. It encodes CASSQDFRGTNTGELFF.

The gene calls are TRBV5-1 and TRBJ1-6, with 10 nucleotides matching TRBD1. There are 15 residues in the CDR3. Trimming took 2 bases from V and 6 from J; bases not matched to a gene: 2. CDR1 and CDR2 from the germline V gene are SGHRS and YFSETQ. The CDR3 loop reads CASSFDRGLNSPLHF. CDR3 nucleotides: TGCGCCAGCAGCTTCGACAGGGGGCTTAATTCACCCCTCCACTTT.

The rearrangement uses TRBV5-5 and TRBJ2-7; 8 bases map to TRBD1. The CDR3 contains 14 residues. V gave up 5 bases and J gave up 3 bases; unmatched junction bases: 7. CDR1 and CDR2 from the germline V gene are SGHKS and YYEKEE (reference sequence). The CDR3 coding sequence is TGTGCCAGCAGATCACCGGGACAGGACTACGAGCAGTACTTC. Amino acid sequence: CASRSPGQDYEQYF.

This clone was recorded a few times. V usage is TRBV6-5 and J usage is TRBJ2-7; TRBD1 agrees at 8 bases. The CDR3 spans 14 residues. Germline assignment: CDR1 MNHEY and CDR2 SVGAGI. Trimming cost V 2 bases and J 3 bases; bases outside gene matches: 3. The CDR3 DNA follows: TGTGCCAGCAGTTACAGGACAGGGCTCTACGAGCAGTACTTC. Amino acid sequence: CASSYRTGLYEQYF.

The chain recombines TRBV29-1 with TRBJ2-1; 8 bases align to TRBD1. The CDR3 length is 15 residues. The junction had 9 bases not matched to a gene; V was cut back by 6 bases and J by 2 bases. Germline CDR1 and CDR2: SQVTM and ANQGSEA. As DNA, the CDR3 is TGCAGCGTGAAACCCGGGACAGGCCCCTACAATGAGCAGTTCTTC. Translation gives CSVKPGTGPYNEQFF.

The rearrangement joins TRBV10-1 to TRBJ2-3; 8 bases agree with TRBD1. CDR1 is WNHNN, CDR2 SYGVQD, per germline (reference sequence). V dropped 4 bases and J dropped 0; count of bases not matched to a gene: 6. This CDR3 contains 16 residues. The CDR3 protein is CASSVWDRRSTDTQYF. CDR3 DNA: TGCGCCAGCAGTGTCTGGGACAGGAGGAGCACAGATACGCAGTATTTT.

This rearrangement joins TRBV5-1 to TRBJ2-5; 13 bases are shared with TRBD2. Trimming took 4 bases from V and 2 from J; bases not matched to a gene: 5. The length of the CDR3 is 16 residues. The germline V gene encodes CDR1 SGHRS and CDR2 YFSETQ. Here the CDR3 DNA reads TGCGCCAGCAGCGGCGGGACTAGCGGGAATCAAGAGACCCAGTACTTC. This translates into CASSGGTSGNQETQYF.